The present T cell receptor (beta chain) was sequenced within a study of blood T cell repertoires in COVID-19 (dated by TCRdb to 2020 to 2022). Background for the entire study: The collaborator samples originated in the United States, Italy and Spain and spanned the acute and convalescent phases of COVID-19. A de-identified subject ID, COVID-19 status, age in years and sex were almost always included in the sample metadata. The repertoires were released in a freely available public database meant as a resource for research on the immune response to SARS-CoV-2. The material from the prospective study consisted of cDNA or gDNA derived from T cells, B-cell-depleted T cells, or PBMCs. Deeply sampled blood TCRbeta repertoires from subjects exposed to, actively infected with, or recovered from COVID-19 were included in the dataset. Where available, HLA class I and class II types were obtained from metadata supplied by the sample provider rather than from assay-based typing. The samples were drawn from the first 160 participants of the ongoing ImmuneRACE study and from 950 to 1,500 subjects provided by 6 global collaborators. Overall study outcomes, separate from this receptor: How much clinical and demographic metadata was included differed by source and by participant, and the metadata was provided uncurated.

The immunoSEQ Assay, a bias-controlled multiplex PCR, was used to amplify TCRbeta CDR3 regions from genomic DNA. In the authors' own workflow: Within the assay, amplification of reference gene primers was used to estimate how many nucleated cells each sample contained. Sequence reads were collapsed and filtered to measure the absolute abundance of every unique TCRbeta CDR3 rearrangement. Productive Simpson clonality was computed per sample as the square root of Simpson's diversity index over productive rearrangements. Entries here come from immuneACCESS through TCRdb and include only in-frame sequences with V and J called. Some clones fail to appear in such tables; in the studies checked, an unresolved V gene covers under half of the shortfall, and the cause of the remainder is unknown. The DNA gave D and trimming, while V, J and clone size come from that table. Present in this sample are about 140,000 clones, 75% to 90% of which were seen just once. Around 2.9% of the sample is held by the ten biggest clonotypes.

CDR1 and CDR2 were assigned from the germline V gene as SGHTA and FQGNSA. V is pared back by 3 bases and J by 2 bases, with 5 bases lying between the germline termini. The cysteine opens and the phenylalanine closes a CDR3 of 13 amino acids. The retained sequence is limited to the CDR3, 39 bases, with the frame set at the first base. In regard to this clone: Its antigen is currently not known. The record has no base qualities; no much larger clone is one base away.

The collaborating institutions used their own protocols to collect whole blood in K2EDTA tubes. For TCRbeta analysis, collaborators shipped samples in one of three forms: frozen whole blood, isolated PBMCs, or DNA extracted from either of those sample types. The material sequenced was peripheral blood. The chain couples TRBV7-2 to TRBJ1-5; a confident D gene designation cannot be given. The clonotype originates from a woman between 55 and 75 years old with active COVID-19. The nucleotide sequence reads TGTGCCAGCAGCTTCCAGGGCAATCAGCCCCAGCATTTT. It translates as CASSFQGNQPQHF.